This T cell receptor beta chain was profiled in a study of T cells in Graves' hyperthyroidism and ophthalmopathy. Study results and caveats: Ophthalmopathy was predicted by the model a median of around 5.9 months ahead of onset. Blood also contained most expanded thyroid clonotypes above 0.001.

Subjects aged 18 to 65 presented with newly diagnosed hyperthyroidism of less than 2 months' duration. Fresh 10 ml peripheral blood yielded PBMCs. Amplification targeted TCR beta CDR3 regions from RNA transcripts. RT-PCR in the first round (using the HTBI primer set) targeted the TCR CDR3. Each CDR3 protein is one row after TCRdb ran MiXCR on the multiplex PCR reads. The repertoire holds fewer than 850,000 distinct CDR3 sequences, 15% to 20% seen once, with roughly a sixth in the top ten. This clonotype was picked up many times. What it binds is not known. Sequenced sample: blood. This receptor was obtained from a man aged 50 to 59 with Graves' hyperthyroidism.

The CDR3, as DNA: TGTGCCAGCAATGAGGAACCGATCACAGATACGCAGTATTTT. Its protein product is CASNEEPITDTQYF. The chain is built from TRBV2 and TRBJ2-3; unclear D gene. The CDR3 length is 14 residues. Germline values: CDR1 SNHLY, CDR2 FYNNEI. V was clipped by 7 bases and J by 2 bases, with 13 bases between them.